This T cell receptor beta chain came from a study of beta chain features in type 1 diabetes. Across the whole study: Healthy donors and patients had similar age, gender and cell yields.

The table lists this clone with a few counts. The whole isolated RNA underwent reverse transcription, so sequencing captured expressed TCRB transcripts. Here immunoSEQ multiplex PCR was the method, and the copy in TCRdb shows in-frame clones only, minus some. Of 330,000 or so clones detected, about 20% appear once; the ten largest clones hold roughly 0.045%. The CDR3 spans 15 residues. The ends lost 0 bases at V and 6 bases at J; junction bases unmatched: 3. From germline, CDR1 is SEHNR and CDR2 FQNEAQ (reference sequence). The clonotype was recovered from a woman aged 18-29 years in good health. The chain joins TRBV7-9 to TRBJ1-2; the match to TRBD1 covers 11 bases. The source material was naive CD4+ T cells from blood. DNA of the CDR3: TGTGCCAGCAGCTTAGCGGACAGGGGGCAACATGGCTACACCTTC. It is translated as CASSLADRGQHGYTF.